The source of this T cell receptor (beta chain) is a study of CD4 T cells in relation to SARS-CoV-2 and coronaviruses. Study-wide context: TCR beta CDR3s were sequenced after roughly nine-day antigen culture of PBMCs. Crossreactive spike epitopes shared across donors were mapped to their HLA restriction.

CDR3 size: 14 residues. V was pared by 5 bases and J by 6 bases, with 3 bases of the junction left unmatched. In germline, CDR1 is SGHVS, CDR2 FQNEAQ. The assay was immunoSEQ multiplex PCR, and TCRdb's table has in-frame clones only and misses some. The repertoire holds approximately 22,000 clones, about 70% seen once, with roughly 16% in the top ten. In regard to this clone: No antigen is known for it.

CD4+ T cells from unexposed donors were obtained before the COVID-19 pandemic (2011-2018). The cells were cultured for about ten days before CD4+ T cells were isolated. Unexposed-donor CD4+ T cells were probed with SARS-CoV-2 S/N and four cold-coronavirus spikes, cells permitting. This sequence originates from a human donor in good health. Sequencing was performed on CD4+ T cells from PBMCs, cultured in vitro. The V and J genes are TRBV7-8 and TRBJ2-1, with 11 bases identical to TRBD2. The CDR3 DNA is TGTGCCAGCAGCGTAGGGACTAGCGGCAATGAGCAGTTCTTC. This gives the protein CASSVGTSGNEQFF. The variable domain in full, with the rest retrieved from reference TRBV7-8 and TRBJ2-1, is GAGVSQSPRYKVAKRGQDVALRCDPISGHVSLFWYQQALGQGPEFLTYFQNEAQLDKSGLPSDRFFAERPEGSVSTLKIQRTQQEDSAVYLCASSVGTSGNEQFFGPGTRLTVL.